The rows below give T cell receptor beta chains drawn from one sample of a study of control samples from healthy donors and cancer patients. This table comes from immunoSEQ multiplex PCR, and its TCRdb copy is limited to in-frame clones, with some not included. The sample has 97,000 or so clones, about 90% seen once. The sample was blood. The receptors originated from a woman aged 18-29 years in good health. Both conserved end residues are part of each CDR3. The order of the fields is CDR3 protein, CDR3 DNA, V gene, D gene, J gene, clone size. D genes are given only for firm matches. Expanded clones are given a class, and other clones once, few, many or no size at all.

CDR3: CAWRGNQETQYF
DNA: TGTGCCTGGAGGGGGAACCAAGAGACCCAGTACTTC
V: TRBV30
D: -
J: TRBJ2-5
size: -

CDR3: CASKSGRSRVDDTLQFF
DNA: TGTGCTAGTAAGTCCGGCAGGTCTCGGGTCGATGATACACTACAGTTCTTC
V: TRBV19
D: -
J: TRBJ2-1
size: -

CDR3: CASRWTGPGPQHF
DNA: TGTGCCAGCAGGTGGACAGGGCCGGGCCCCCAGCATTTT
V: TRBV28
D: TRBD1
J: TRBJ1-5
size: -

CDR3: CASSWDTKDTQYF
DNA: TGTGCCAGCAGCTGGGATACCAAAGATACGCAGTATTTT
V: TRBV7-2
D: -
J: TRBJ2-3
size: -

CDR3: CASSTRDGTEAFF
DNA: TGTGCCAGCAGTACCAGGGATGGCACTGAAGCTTTCTTT
V: TRBV12-3/TRBV12-4
D: -
J: TRBJ1-1
size: -

CDR3: CAGRAGFGYTEAFF
DNA: TGTGCCGGCCGAGCAGGGTTTGGGTACACTGAAGCTTTCTTT
V: TRBV30
D: -
J: TRBJ1-1
size: -

CDR3: CASSRDASSYNEQFF
DNA: TGTGCCAGCAGCAGGGACGCCAGCTCCTACAATGAGCAGTTCTTC
V: TRBV6-5
D: -
J: TRBJ2-1
size: -

CDR3: CASSLGGDWNSPLHF
DNA: TGTGCCAGCAGTCTCGGAGGGGATTGGAATTCACCCCTCCACTTT
V: TRBV27
D: -
J: TRBJ1-6
size: few

CDR3: CASSGGQGIQPQHF
DNA: TGTGCCAGCAGTGGAGGACAGGGGATACAGCCCCAGCATTTT
V: TRBV2
D: TRBD1
J: TRBJ1-5
size: -

CDR3: CASSSRLDNSPLHF
DNA: TGTGCCAGCAGTTCTCGACTAGATAATTCACCCCTCCACTTT
V: TRBV6-5
D: -
J: TRBJ1-6
size: -

CDR3: CASSRQGIYGYTF
DNA: TGTGCCAGCAGCCGTCAGGGGATCTATGGCTACACCTTC
V: TRBV6-5
D: -
J: TRBJ1-2
size: medium-sized

CDR3: CASSLKDRGHEQYF
DNA: TGTGCCAGCAGCCTTAAAGACAGGGGCCACGAGCAGTACTTC
V: TRBV6-5
D: TRBD1
J: TRBJ2-7
size: -

CDR3: CASSDPYRSTDTQYF
DNA: TGTGCCAGCAGCGACCCGTACCGGTCCACAGATACGCAGTATTTT
V: TRBV7-9
D: -
J: TRBJ2-3
size: -

CDR3: CASHGVGTNTGELFF
DNA: TGCGCCAGCCATGGGGTGGGAACAAACACCGGGGAGCTGTTTTTT
V: TRBV4-1
D: -
J: TRBJ2-2
size: -

CDR3: CASSIGRRDTIYF
DNA: TGTGCCAGTAGTATAGGCCGCCGAGACACCATATATTTT
V: TRBV19
D: -
J: TRBJ1-3
size: -

CDR3: CASGSEGNTIYF
DNA: TGCGCCAGCGGCTCGGAAGGAAACACCATATATTTT
V: TRBV5-1
D: -
J: TRBJ1-3
size: -

CDR3: CASSFQGHEQYF
DNA: TGTGCCAGCAGCTTTCAGGGACACGAGCAGTACTTC
V: TRBV11-2
D: -
J: TRBJ2-7
size: -

CDR3: CASSFAGMNTEAFF
DNA: TGTGCCAGCAGCTTCGCAGGAATGAACACTGAAGCTTTCTTT
V: TRBV5-6
D: -
J: TRBJ1-1
size: -

CDR3: CASSSPDRGRTGNTIYF
DNA: TGCGCCAGCAGCTCCCCGGACAGGGGCAGGACTGGAAACACCATATATTTT
V: TRBV5-1
D: TRBD1
J: TRBJ1-3
size: -

CDR3: CATKAAPTDTEAFF
DNA: TGTGCCACCAAGGCGGCCCCAACGGACACTGAAGCTTTCTTT
V: TRBV24-1
D: -
J: TRBJ1-1
size: -

CDR3: CASSHGQVGGEKLFF
DNA: TGTGCCAGCAGCCACGGACAGGTGGGGGGAGAAAAACTGTTTTTT
V: TRBV11-2
D: TRBD1
J: TRBJ1-4
size: -

CDR3: CATSESGILKYEQFF
DNA: TGTGCCACCAGTGAGTCAGGAATTCTTAAATATGAGCAGTTCTTC
V: TRBV24-1
D: -
J: TRBJ2-1
size: -

CDR3: CASSLYGAPLNTEAFF
DNA: TGTGCCAGCAGCTTGTACGGTGCCCCTCTGAACACTGAAGCTTTCTTT
V: TRBV5-6
D: -
J: TRBJ1-1
size: -

CDR3: CASSYPQVREGPVSTDTQYF
DNA: TGTGCCAGCAGTTACCCTCAAGTTCGGGAGGGCCCAGTCTCCACAGATACGCAGTATTTT
V: TRBV6-2/TRBV6-3
D: TRBD2
J: TRBJ2-3
size: -

CDR3: CASSLRDRVNEKLFF
DNA: TGTGCCAGCAGCTTACGGGACAGGGTAAATGAAAAACTGTTTTTT
V: TRBV7-2
D: TRBD1
J: TRBJ1-4
size: -

CDR3: CASSLQGRTDTQYF
DNA: TGTGCCAGCTCACTTCAGGGTAGGACAGATACGCAGTATTTT
V: TRBV18
D: -
J: TRBJ2-3
size: -

CDR3: CSARQGYEQYF
DNA: TGCAGTGCTAGACAGGGGTACGAGCAGTACTTC
V: TRBV20-1
D: -
J: TRBJ2-7
size: -

CDR3: CASSPPGRMAGNTIYF
DNA: TGCGCCAGCAGCCCGCCCGGCAGGATGGCTGGAAACACCATATATTTT
V: TRBV4-1
D: -
J: TRBJ1-3
size: -

CDR3: CASSLALEGPADTQYF
DNA: TGTGCCAGCAGCTTAGCGCTTGAGGGCCCCGCAGATACGCAGTATTTT
V: TRBV7-9
D: -
J: TRBJ2-3
size: -

CDR3: CSVGKGGTEAFF
DNA: TGCAGCGTTGGGAAGGGCGGCACTGAAGCTTTCTTT
V: TRBV29-1
D: -
J: TRBJ1-1
size: -

CDR3: CASRGVPGDYNEQFF
DNA: TGTGCCAGCAGGGGGGTTCCAGGGGACTACAATGAGCAGTTCTTC
V: TRBV6-5
D: -
J: TRBJ2-1
size: -

CDR3: CASSVPGRHTNEQFF
DNA: TGTGCCAGTAGTGTACCGGGACGTCATACCAATGAGCAGTTCTTC
V: TRBV19
D: -
J: TRBJ2-1
size: -

CDR3: CASSTWDSPYGYTF
DNA: TGTGCCAGTAGTACCTGGGACAGCCCCTATGGCTACACCTTC
V: TRBV19
D: TRBD1
J: TRBJ1-2
size: -

CDR3: CASSHLTSGRVPYEQYF
DNA: TGTGCCAGCAGCCACCTTACTAGCGGGAGGGTTCCCTACGAGCAGTACTTC
V: TRBV5-4
D: TRBD2
J: TRBJ2-7
size: -

CDR3: CASSYGDWYGYTF
DNA: TGTGCCAGCAGTTACGGGGACTGGTATGGCTACACCTTC
V: TRBV6-2/TRBV6-3
D: -
J: TRBJ1-2
size: -

CDR3: CASSYSGNVETQYF
DNA: TGTGCCAGCAGTTATAGCGGGAATGTTGAGACCCAGTACTTC
V: TRBV28
D: TRBD2
J: TRBJ2-5
size: -

CDR3: CSVDGIDSNTEAFF
DNA: TGCAGCGTTGATGGTATAGATTCGAACACTGAAGCTTTCTTT
V: TRBV29-1
D: -
J: TRBJ1-1
size: -

CDR3: CASSPPRGIPTNTEAFF
DNA: TGTGCCAGCAGCCCCCCAAGGGGTATACCTACGAACACTGAAGCTTTCTTT
V: TRBV7-2
D: -
J: TRBJ1-1
size: -